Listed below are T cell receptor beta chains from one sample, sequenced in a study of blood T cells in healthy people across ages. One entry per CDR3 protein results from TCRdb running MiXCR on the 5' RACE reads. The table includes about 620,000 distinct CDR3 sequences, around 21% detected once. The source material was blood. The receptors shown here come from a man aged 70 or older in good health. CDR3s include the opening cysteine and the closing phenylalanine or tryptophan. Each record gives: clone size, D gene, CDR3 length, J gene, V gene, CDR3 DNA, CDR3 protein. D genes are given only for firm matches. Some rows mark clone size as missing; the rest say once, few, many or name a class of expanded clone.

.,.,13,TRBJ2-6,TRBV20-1,TGCAGTGCTACGAGCTCTGGGGCCAACGTCCTGACTTTC,CSATSSGANVLTF
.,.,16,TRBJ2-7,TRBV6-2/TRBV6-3,TGTGCCAGCAGTTTCCCCCCCGCGGGGTCCTACTACGAGCAGTACTTC,CASSFPPAGSYYEQYF
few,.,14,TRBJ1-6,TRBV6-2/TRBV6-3,TGTGCCAGCAGTTACGGGGGCGCGAATTCACCCCTCCACTTT,CASSYGGANSPLHF
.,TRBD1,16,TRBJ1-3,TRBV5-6,TGTGCCAGCAGCTTTGGTTGGACAGGATCTGGAAACACCATATATTTT,CASSFGWTGSGNTIYF
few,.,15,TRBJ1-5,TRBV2,TGTGCCAGCACTAACCGGGGGTCCAGTAATCAGCCCCAGCATTTT,CASTNRGSSNQPQHF
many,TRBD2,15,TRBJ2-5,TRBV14,TGTGCCAGCAGCCCGGGAGGGGCCTATCAAGAGACCCAGTACTTC,CASSPGGAYQETQYF
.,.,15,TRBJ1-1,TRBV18,TGTGCCAGCTCACCAAGGGAGGGACCGAACACTGAAGCTTTCTTT,CASSPREGPNTEAFF
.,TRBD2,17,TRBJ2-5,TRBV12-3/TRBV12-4,TGTGCCAGCAGCGGCTTCGGGACTAGCGGGGTCCAAGAGACCCAGTACTTC,CASSGFGTSGVQETQYF
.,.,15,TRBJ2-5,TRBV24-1,TGTGCCACCAGTGAGGATGACAGGTACCAAGAGGCCCAGTACTTC,CATSEDDRYQEAQYF
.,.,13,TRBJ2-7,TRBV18,TGTGCCAGCTCACCCGGGATCGGCTACGAGCAGTACTTC,CASSPGIGYEQYF
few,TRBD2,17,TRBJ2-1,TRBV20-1,TGCAGTGCTGGCGGACTAGCGGGATCCCGATCCTACAATGAGCAGTTCTTC,CSAGGLAGSRSYNEQFF
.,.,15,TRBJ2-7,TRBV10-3,TGTGCCATCAGTGAGATTCGGGGTCCTACCTACGAGCAGTACTTC,CAISEIRGPTYEQYF
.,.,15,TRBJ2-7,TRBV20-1,TGCAGTGCTTACGACTTGCGGGTTAGCTCCTACGAGCAGTACTTC,CSAYDLRVSSYEQYF
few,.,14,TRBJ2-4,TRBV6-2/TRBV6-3,TGTGCCAGCAGTTACGCCAATGAGGGTAACATTCAGTACTTC,CASSYANEGNIQYF
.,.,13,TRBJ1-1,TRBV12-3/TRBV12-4,TGTGCCAGCAGTCCCATCTCCGGGACAGAAGCTTTCTTT,CASSPISGTEAFF
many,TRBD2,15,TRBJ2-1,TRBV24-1,TGTGCCACCAGTGATGGGACTAGGAGCTACAATGAGCAGTTCTTC,CATSDGTRSYNEQFF
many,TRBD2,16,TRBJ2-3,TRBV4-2,TGTGCCAGCAGCCAGATGGGTCGGGAGGGAGCAGATACGCAGTATTTT,CASSQMGREGADTQYF
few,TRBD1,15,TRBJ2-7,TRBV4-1,TGCGCCAGCAGCCAGGCGGACAGGGAAGGTTACGAGCAGTACTTC,CASSQADREGYEQYF
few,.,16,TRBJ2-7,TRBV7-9,TGTGCCAGCAGCTGGCCACCGGGAACAAGCTCCTACGAGCAGTACTTC,CASSWPPGTSSYEQYF
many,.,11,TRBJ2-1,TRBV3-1,TGTGCCAGCAGCCACGCCGGTACCCAGTTCTTC,CASSHAGTQFF
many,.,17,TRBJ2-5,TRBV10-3,TGTGCCATCAGTGAGGGCCTACCGGGATCTCTTCAAGAGACCCAGTACTTC,CAISEGLPGSLQETQYF
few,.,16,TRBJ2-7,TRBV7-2,TGTGCCAGCAGCTTAGCCGGGCGGGGCGTTTCCTACGAGCAGTACTTC,CASSLAGRGVSYEQYF
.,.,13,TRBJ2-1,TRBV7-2,TGTGCCGGCAGCTTAGCGGTAGTAAATGAGCAGTTCTTC,CAGSLAVVNEQFF
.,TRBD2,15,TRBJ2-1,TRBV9,TGTGCCAGCAGCTTCGGACTAGCCCAGGAGAATGAGCAGTTCTTC,CASSFGLAQENEQFF
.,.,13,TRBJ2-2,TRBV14,TGTGCCAGCAGTCGACTCTCAGGCGGGGAGCTGTTTTTT,CASSRLSGGELFF
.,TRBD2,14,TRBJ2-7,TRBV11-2,TGTGCCAGCAGATCGGGACTAGCGTCCTACGAGCAGTACTTC,CASRSGLASYEQYF
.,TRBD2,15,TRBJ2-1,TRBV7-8,TGTGCCAGCAGCTTAGCCGGGACTATCTACAATGAGCAGTTCTTC,CASSLAGTIYNEQFF
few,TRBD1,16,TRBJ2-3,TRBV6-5,TGTGCCAGCAGTTCCGCCCGGGACAGGGGCACAGATACGCAGTATTTT,CASSSARDRGTDTQYF
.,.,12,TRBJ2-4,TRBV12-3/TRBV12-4,TGTGCCAGCACCCTTAACGGAAACATTCAGTACTTC,CASTLNGNIQYF
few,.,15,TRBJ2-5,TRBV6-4,TGTGCCAGCAGTGTCCAGACAGAGCTGAGAGAGACCCAGTACTTC,CASSVQTELRETQYF
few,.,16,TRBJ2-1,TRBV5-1,TGCGCCAGCAGCTTCAGTTCCGGGACTCAGTACAATGAGCAGTTCTTC,CASSFSSGTQYNEQFF
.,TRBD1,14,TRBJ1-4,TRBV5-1,TGCGCCAGCAGCTTCAGGGGGCTTCGGGAAAAACTGTTTTTT,CASSFRGLREKLFF
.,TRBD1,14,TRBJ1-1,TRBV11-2,TGTGCCAGCAGCCCCGGGGGTCAGGGGGCAGAAGCTTTCTTT,CASSPGGQGAEAFF
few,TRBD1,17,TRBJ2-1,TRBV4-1,TGCGCCAGCAGCCAGTCCGGGACAGTGATCTCCTACAATGAGCAGTTCTTC,CASSQSGTVISYNEQFF
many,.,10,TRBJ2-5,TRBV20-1,TGCAGTGCTAGAATCGAGACCCAGTACTTC,CSARIETQYF
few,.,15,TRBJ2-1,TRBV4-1,TGCGCCAGCAGCACCCGACAGAAATCCTACAATGAGCAGTTCTTC,CASSTRQKSYNEQFF
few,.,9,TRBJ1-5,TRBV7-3,TGTGCCAGCAGCCTCCCCCAGCATTTT,CASSLPQHF
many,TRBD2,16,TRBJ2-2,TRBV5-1,TGCGCCAGCAGCTTGATAGCGGGAGATCTTGGCGGGGAGCTGTTTTTT,CASSLIAGDLGGELFF
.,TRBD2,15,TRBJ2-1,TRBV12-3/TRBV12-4,TGTGCCAGCAGTTCACTAGCGTTGACCTACAATGAGCAGTTCTTC,CASSSLALTYNEQFF
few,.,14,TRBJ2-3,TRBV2,TGTGCCAGCAGTCTGATGGTTGGCACAGATACGCAGTATTTT,CASSLMVGTDTQYF
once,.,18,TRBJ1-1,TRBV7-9,TGTGCCAGCAGCGCAAGCCAAGTGCGGACAGAAAAGAACACTGAAGCTTTCTTT,CASSASQVRTEKNTEAFF
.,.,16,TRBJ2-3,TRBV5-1,TGCGCCAGCAGCATTGGGGGGACAACTAGCACAGATACGCAGTATTTT,CASSIGGTTSTDTQYF
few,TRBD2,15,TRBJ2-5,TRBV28,TGTGCCAGCAGGTCCGGGACTAGCGGGAGTGAGACCCAGTACTTC,CASRSGTSGSETQYF
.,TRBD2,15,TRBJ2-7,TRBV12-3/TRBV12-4,TGTGCCAGCAGTTTACGCCTAGCGGGAAACCACGAGCAGTACTTC,CASSLRLAGNHEQYF
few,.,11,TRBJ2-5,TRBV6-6,TGTGCCAGCGCAGCAGAAGAGACCCAGTACTTC,CASAAEETQYF
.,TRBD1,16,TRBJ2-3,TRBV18,TGTGCCAGCTCACCGACTGTGGACAGGGTGGCAGATACGCAGTATTTT,CASSPTVDRVADTQYF
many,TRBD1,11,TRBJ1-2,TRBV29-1,TGCAGCGCCAGGACAGGGAATGGCTACACCTTC,CSARTGNGYTF
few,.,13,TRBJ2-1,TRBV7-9,TGTGCCAGCAGCTTAGATTCCCAGGTTGAGCAGTTCTTC,CASSLDSQVEQFF
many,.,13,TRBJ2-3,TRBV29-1,TGCAGCGTTGAAGATGAGGGGGGACACTCGCAGTATTTT,CSVEDEGGHSQYF
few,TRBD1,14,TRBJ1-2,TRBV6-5,TGTGCCAGCAGTTACTCGACAGGGAAGTATGGCTACACCTTC,CASSYSTGKYGYTF
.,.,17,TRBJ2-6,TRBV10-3,TGTGCCATCAGTGAGCCGAAGGGGACCTCTGGGGCCAACGTCCTGACTTTC,CAISEPKGTSGANVLTF
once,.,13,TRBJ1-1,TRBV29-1,TGCAGCGTCGGAACGTACAGGGAATCTGAAGCTTTCTTT,CSVGTYRESEAFF
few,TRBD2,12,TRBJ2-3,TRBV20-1,TGCAGTGCGCCGAGACTAGCGGGTACGCAGTATTTT,CSAPRLAGTQYF
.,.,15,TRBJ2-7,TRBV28,TGTGCCAGCAGGGGTGGGCAGGGGCACTCCTACGAGCAGTACTTC,CASRGGQGHSYEQYF
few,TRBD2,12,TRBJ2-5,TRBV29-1,TGCAGCGTCCGCAGCGGGAGAGAGACCCAGTACTTC,CSVRSGRETQYF
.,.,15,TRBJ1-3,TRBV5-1,TGCGCCAGCAGCTTGAGCCAGCACTCTGGAAACACCATATATTTT,CASSLSQHSGNTIYF
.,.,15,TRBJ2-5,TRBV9,TGTGCCAGCAGCTCCAACGCGGGACTTCAAGAGACCCAGTACTTC,CASSSNAGLQETQYF